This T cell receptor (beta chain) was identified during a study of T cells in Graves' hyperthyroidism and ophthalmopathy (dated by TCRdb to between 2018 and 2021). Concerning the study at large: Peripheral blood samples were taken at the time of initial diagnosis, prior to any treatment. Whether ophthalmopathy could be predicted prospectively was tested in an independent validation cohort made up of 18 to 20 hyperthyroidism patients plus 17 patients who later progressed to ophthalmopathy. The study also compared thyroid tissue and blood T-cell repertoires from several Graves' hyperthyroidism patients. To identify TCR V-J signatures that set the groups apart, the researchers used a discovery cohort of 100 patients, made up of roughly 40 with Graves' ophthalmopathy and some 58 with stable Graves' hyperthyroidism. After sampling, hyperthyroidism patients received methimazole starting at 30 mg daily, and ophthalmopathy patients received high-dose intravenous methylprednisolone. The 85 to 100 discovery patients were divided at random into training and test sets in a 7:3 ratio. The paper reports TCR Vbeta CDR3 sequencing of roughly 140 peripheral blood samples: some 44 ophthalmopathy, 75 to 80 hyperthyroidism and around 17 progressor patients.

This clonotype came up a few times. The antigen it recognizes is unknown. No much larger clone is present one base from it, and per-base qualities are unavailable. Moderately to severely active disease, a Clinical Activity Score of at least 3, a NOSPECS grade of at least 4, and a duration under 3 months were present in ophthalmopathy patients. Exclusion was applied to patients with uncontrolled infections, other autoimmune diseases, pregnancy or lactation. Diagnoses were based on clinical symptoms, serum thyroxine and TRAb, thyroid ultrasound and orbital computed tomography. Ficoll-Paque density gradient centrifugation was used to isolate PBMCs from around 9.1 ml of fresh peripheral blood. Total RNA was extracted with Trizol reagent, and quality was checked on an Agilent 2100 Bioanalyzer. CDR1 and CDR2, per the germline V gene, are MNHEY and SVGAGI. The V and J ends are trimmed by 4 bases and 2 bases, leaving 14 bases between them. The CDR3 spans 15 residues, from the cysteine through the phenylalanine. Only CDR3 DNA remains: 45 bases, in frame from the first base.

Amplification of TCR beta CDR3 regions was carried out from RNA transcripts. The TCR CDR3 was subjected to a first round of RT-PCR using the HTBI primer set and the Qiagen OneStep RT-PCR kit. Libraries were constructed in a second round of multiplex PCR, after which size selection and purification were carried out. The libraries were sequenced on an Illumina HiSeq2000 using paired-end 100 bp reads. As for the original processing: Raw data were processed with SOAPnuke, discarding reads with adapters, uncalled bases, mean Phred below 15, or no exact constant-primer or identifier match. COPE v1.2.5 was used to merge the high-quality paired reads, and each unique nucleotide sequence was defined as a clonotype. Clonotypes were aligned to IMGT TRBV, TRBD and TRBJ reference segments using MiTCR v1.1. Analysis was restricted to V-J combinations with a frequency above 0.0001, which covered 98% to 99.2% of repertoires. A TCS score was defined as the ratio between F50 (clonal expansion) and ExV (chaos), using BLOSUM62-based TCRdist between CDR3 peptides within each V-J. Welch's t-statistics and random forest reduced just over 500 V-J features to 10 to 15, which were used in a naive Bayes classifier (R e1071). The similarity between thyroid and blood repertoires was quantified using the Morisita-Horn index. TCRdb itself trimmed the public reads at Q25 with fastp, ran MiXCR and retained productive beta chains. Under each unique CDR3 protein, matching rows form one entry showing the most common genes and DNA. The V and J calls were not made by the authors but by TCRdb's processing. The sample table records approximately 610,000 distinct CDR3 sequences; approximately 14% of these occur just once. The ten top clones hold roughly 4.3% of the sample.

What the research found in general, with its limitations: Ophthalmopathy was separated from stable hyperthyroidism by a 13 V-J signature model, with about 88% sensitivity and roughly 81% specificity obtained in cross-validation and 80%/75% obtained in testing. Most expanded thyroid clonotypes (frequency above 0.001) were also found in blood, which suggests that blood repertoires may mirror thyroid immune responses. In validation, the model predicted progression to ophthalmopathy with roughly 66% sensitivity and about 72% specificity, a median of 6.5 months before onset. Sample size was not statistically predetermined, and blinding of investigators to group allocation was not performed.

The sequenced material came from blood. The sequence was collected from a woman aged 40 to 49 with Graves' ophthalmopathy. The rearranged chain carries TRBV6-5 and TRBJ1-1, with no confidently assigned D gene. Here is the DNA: TGTGCCAGCAGTTGGGATCGGCGTACTAACACTGAAGCTTTCTTT. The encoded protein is CASSWDRRTNTEAFF.